The 30 T cell receptor beta chains below come from one sample, sequenced in a study of blood T cell repertoires in COVID-19. Some clones are missing from TCRdb's copy, which holds only in-frame ones; the method was immunoSEQ multiplex PCR. This table holds about 81,000 clones, roughly 89% found once. Sequenced sample: peripheral blood. The receptors derive from a woman of 80 years or more with active COVID-19.

The chain combines TRBV7-8 with TRBJ1-1; TRBD1 is a possible D gene (5 bases). The germline V and J ends were trimmed by 5 bases and 4 bases, with 8 bases remaining between them. Germline assignment: CDR1 SGHVS and CDR2 FQNEAQ. The CDR3 contains 12 residues. CDR3 nucleotide sequence: TGTGCCAGCAGCGTTCAGGGCACTGAAGCTTTCTTT. As protein: CASSVQGTEAFF. Full variable domain (remainder filled in from reference TRBV7-8 and TRBJ1-1): GAGVSQSPRYKVAKRGQDVALRCDPISGHVSLFWYQQALGQGPEFLTYFQNEAQLDKSGLPSDRFFAERPEGSVSTLKIQRTQQEDSAVYLCASSVQGTEAFFGQGTRLTVV.

V and J are TRBV7-9 and TRBJ1-5, with D tentatively TRBD1 (6 bases). This CDR3 spans 14 amino acids. The V end lost 5 bases, the J end lost 6 bases, and 14 bases lay between the germline ends. CDR1 and CDR2 from the germline V gene are SEHNR and FQNEAQ (reference sequence). CDR3 sequence reads: CASSKQGVAQPQHF. The CDR3 region has the DNA TGTGCCAGCAGCAAACAGGGTGTGGCTCAGCCCCAGCATTTT.

The V call is TRBV28, the J call TRBJ2-7; D might be TRBD2 (5 bases). This CDR3 has 18 amino acids. V shed 4 bases and J shed 6 bases, with 28 bases lying between them. Germline V gene lookup returns CDR1 MDHEN and CDR2 SYDVKM. The chain's CDR3 is CASSYPPFTGGEESEQYF. The CDR3 DNA follows: TGTGCCAGCAGTTATCCACCCTTCACCGGAGGCGAGGAGAGCGAGCAGTACTTC.

This rearrangement joins TRBV12-2 to TRBJ1-1; the table's D call TRBD1 went unverified against the DNA. TRBV12-2 is annotated as a pseudogene. CDR3 size: 19 residues. CDR3 region: CASRSILRGPTAGNTEAFF. CDR3 DNA: TGTGCAAGTCGCTCCATCTTGAGGGGGCCTACAGCGGGGAACACTGAAGCTTTCTTT.

The rearrangement uses TRBV28 and TRBJ2-7, with TRBD1 identical over 11 bases. This CDR3 is 16 amino acids long. The V gene end was trimmed by 4 bases and the J gene end by 5 bases; junction bases not matched to a gene: 10. CDR1 and CDR2 from the germline V gene are MDHEN and SYDVKM. Here the CDR3 reads CASSSPGTGGSHEQYF. In DNA, the CDR3 is TGTGCCAGCAGTTCACCCGGGACAGGGGGATCTCACGAGCAGTACTTC.

V gene TRBV5-1 combines with J gene TRBJ2-1; 13 nucleotides line up with TRBD2. J was trimmed by 8 bases and V by 3 bases; bases with no gene match: 11. CDR1 SGHRS and CDR2 YFSETQ come from the germline V gene. CDR3 size: 17 residues. The chain's CDR3 is CASSYGLAGDPIYEQFF. DNA for the CDR3: TGCGCCAGCAGCTACGGACTAGCGGGAGACCCCATCTATGAGCAGTTCTTC.

The chain recombines TRBV7-9 with TRBJ2-7; D might be TRBD2 (6 bases). Germline-derived CDR1 and CDR2 are SEHNR and FQNEAQ (reference sequence). Trimming left V 2 bases short and J 4 bases short, with 21 bases between. CDR3 size: 17 residues. This CDR3 is CASSLTRRDWLAYEQYF. Here the CDR3 DNA reads TGTGCCAGCAGCTTAACGCGTCGGGACTGGCTAGCTTACGAGCAGTACTTC.

This clone appeared a single time. The V and J genes are TRBV5-6 and TRBJ1-4; weak D call: TRBD1 (6 bases). The CDR3 spans 16 residues. In germline, CDR1 is SGHDT, CDR2 YYEEEE. Trimming stripped 1 base from V and 8 bases from J, with 18 bases between. CDR3 sequence: CASSLQGLGFREKLFF. In DNA form, the CDR3 reads TGTGCCAGCAGCTTGCAGGGGTTGGGTTTTCGGGAAAAACTGTTTTTT. The variable domain in full, completed from reference TRBV5-6 and TRBJ1-4, reads DAGVTQSPTHLIKTRGQQVTLRCSPKSGHDTVSWYQQALGQGPQFIFQYYEEEERQRGNFPDRFSGHQFPNYSSELNVNALLLGDSALYLCASSLQGLGFREKLFFGSGTQLSVL.

This rearrangement joins TRBV11-1 to TRBJ2-2; the match to TRBD1 covers 7 bases. This CDR3 spans 16 amino acids. From germline, CDR1 is SGHAT and CDR2 FQDESV (reference sequence). With V trimmed by 3 bases and J by 1 base, 5 bases remained unmatched. CDR3 sequence (DNA): TGTGCCAGCAGCTTCGTGGCAGGGGGGAACACCGGGGAGCTGTTTTTT. Its protein is CASSFVAGGNTGELFF. The full variable domain, completed using reference TRBV11-1 and TRBJ2-2, is EAEVAQSPRYKITEKSQAVAFWCDPISGHATLYWYRQILGQGPELLVQFQDESVVDDSQLPKDRFSAERLKGVDSTLKIQPAELGDSAMYLCASSFVAGGNTGELFFGEGSRLTVL.

V and J are TRBV28 and TRBJ2-5; D is undetermined. This CDR3 comprises 14 residues. Trimming left V 2 bases short and J 5 bases short, with 12 bases between. The germline V gene has CDR1 MDHEN and CDR2 SYDVKM. The CDR3 loop reads CASSLIPNGETQYF. CDR3 nucleotides: TGTGCCAGCAGTTTAATCCCAAACGGGGAGACCCAGTACTTC.

The chain has TRBV18 and TRBJ2-1; 7 bases are shared with TRBD2. Germline trimming cut 4 bases from V and 7 bases from J; bases unmatched to any gene: 13. The CDR3 is 16 residues long. The germline CDR1 and CDR2 sequences are KGHSH and LQKENI. The DNA of the CDR3 is TGTGCCAGCTCACGTCTCGTCCCGCGGGAGAATAATGAGCAGTTCTTC. Translation gives CASSRLVPRENNEQFF.

CDR3 nucleotides: TGCGCCAGCAGCGCGCCGGGACTGGGCAAGGAGCAGTTCTTC. Protein: CASSAPGLGKEQFF. The rearrangement uses TRBV5-1 and TRBJ2-1, with a weak D call TRBD2 (6 bases). V was pared by 4 bases and J by 10 bases, with 18 bases between. Per germline, CDR1 SGHRS and CDR2 YFSETQ. This CDR3 comprises 14 residues.

In its sample, this clone was seen once. This rearrangement joins TRBV27 to TRBJ2-7; possible D gene TRBD2, 6 bases. Germline-derived CDR1 and CDR2 are MNHEY and SMNVEV (reference sequence). The length of the CDR3 is 16 residues. V lost 0 bases and J lost 2, with 14 bases in between. CDR3: CASSLSRQGLTYEQYF. The CDR3 DNA sequence: TGTGCCAGCAGTTTATCGCGGCAGGGACTGACCTACGAGCAGTACTTC.

J is TRBJ2-7 and V is TRBV10-3, with D perhaps TRBD1 (6 bases). The CDR3 sequence is 13 residues long. Germline CDR1 ENHRY, CDR2 SYGVKD. Trimming removed 7 bases from V and 1 base from J, with 11 bases in between. The CDR3 reads CAINGQGSYEQYF. CDR3 sequence (DNA): TGTGCCATCAATGGGCAGGGGTCCTACGAGCAGTACTTC.

The genes are TRBV6-5 and TRBJ1-2; no clear D. Trimming removed 0 bases at V and 4 bases at J, with 9 bases between. CDR3 size: 14 residues. Germline lookup yields CDR1 MNHEY and CDR2 SVGAGI. The CDR3 DNA follows: TGTGCCAGCAGTTACTCGCGTGCGGTCTATGGCTACACCTTC. It is translated as CASSYSRAVYGYTF.

The gene calls are TRBV5-1 and TRBJ1-1, with 7 bases matching TRBD1. Germline CDR1 SGHRS, CDR2 YFSETQ. Germline trimming cut 0 bases from V and 5 bases from J; bases unmatched to any gene: 10. The CDR3 runs 16 residues. CDR3 loop: CASSLETGTVRTEAFF. The CDR3 coding sequence is TGCGCCAGCAGCTTGGAAACGGGGACAGTAAGGACTGAAGCTTTCTTT. The full variable domain, rest sourced from reference TRBV5-1 and TRBJ1-1, is KAGVTQTPRYLIKTRGQQVTLSCSPISGHRSVSWYQQTPGQGLQFLFEYFSETQRNKGNFPGRFSGRQFSNSRSEMNVSTLELGDSALYLCASSLETGTVRTEAFFGQGTRLTVV.

The chain employs TRBV19 and TRBJ1-6, with D maybe TRBD1 (6 bases). Germline assignment: CDR1 LNHDA and CDR2 SQIVND (reference sequence). Trimming stripped 7 bases from V and 2 bases from J, with 18 bases between. The CDR3 sequence is 17 residues long. This CDR3 reads CASNLQQGTAYNSPLHF. The CDR3 DNA follows: TGTGCCAGTAACTTACAACAGGGCACGGCCTATAATTCACCCCTCCACTTT.

The rearrangement links TRBV11-2 to TRBJ2-4, with 7 bases matching TRBD1. The germline gives CDR1 SGHAT, CDR2 FQNNGV. V was clipped by 0 bases and J by 6 bases; unmatched bases: 2. CDR3 length: 14 residues. The CDR3 spells CASSLDRGRNIQYF. CDR3 nucleotides: TGTGCCAGCAGCTTAGACAGGGGGAGAAACATTCAGTACTTC.

V gene TRBV30 combines with J gene TRBJ1-1; possibly TRBD1 for D (5 bases). The CDR3 totals 12 residues. Per the germline V gene, CDR1 is GTSNPN and CDR2 is SVGIG (reference sequence). The V gene lost 0 bases and the J gene lost 11 bases, with 13 bases spanning the gap. The CDR3 DNA reads TGTGCCTGGAGTGTAGGAGGAGGGGCTGCTTTCTTT. It translates to CAWSVGGGAAFF. The full variable domain, completed using reference TRBV30 and TRBJ1-1, is SQTIHQWPATLVQPVGSPLSLECTVEGTSNPNLYWYRQAAGRGLQLLFYSVGIGQISSEVPQNLSASRPQDRQFILSSKKLLLSDSGFYLCAWSVGGGAAFFGQGTRLTVV.

The chain has TRBV11-2 and TRBJ1-1; D is ambiguous. V shed 5 bases and J shed 3 bases, with 10 bases lying between them. The CDR3 covers 13 residues. The germline V gene encodes CDR1 SGHAT and CDR2 FQNNGV. The DNA of the CDR3 is TGTGCCAGCAGCCCCAACGGTGACACTGAAGCTTTCTTT. This translates into CASSPNGDTEAFF.

This CDR3 is CASNTGGTVNNEQFF. CDR3 nucleotides: TGTGCCTCCAACACGGGCGGGACAGTCAACAATGAGCAGTTCTTC. The chain has TRBV19 and TRBJ2-1; D may be TRBD1 (7 bases). Looked up from germline, CDR1 is LNHDA and CDR2 is SQIVND (reference sequence). The CDR3 loop spans 15 amino acids. V was cut by 11 bases and J by 5 bases, with 22 bases left in between.

The chain recombines TRBV6-5 with TRBJ2-1, with no clear D. The CDR3 runs 15 residues. V lost 0 bases and J lost 2, with 8 bases in between. Germline CDR1 is MNHEY and CDR2 is SVGAGI. This CDR3 reads CASSYSAVTYNEQFF. CDR3 bases: TGTGCCAGCAGTTACTCGGCAGTAACCTACAATGAGCAGTTCTTC.

The chain is built from TRBV3-1 (or the pseudogene TRBV3-2) and TRBJ2-1; 9 nucleotides align to TRBD2. The germline gives CDR1 LGHDT, CDR2 YNNKEL (reference sequence). With V trimmed by 1 base and J by 10 bases, 8 bases remained unmatched. The CDR3 totals 15 residues. CDR3 bases: TGTGCCAGCAGCCAAGGGCGGGAGGGCCACCGGGAGCAGTTCTTC. This translates into CASSQGREGHREQFF.

This CDR3 is CASSGQGAFTGELFF. The CDR3 DNA follows: TGTGCCAGCAGCGGACAGGGGGCATTCACCGGGGAGCTGTTTTTT. This chain uses TRBV27 with TRBJ2-2; 11 bases match TRBD1. This CDR3 has 15 amino acids. Germline V CDR1 and CDR2: MNHEY, SMNVEV (reference sequence). Trimming took 6 bases from V and 4 from J; bases not matched to a gene: 4.

V gene TRBV11-3 combines with J gene TRBJ2-1; 9 bases fit TRBD2. CDR1 is SGHNT, CDR2 YENEEA, per germline. This CDR3 has 15 residues. The trim removed 4 bases at V and 5 bases at J, leaving 6 bases unmatched. The CDR3 spells CASSSSGNINNEQFF. The CDR3 coding sequence is TGTGCCAGCAGCTCTAGCGGGAACATAAACAATGAGCAGTTCTTC.

This sequence joins TRBV9 and TRBJ2-1; 7 bases agree with TRBD2. The trim removed 0 bases at V and 9 bases at J, leaving 9 bases unmatched. Germline CDR1 and CDR2: SGDLS and YYNGEE. The CDR3 is 15 amino acids. The CDR3 nucleotides are TGTGCCAGCAGCGTAGTGGGTGGGAGGGAGTTTGAGCAGTTCTTC. Its translation: CASSVVGGREFEQFF. Supplemented by reference TRBV9 and TRBJ2-1, the full variable domain reads DSGVTQTPKHLITATGQRVTLRCSPRSGDLSVYWYQQSLDQGLQFLIQYYNGEERAKGNILERFSAQQFPDLHSELNLSSLELGDSALYFCASSVVGGREFEQFFGPGTRLTVL.

The V and J genes are TRBV6-6 and TRBJ1-3, with 7 nucleotides matching TRBD1. The CDR3 sequence is 14 residues long. V lost 7 bases, J lost 3 bases, and 6 bases stayed unmatched. Germline lookup yields CDR1 MNHNY and CDR2 SVGAGI (reference sequence). The CDR3 nucleotides read TGTGCCAGCAACCACCAGGGGGTTGGAAACACCATATATTTT. Its translation is CASNHQGVGNTIYF.

The chain combines TRBV28 with TRBJ1-3; 7 bases are a match to TRBD1. The V segment lost 5 bases and the J segment 7 bases; nucleotides outside the gene matches: 17. This CDR3 is 17 amino acids long. Germline V gives CDR1 MDHEN, CDR2 SYDVKM. CDR3 residues: CASSPWRGDSNQNTIYF. The CDR3 DNA reads TGTGCCAGCAGTCCATGGCGAGGGGACAGTAATCAGAACACCATATATTTT. Complete variable domain (other parts from reference TRBV28 and TRBJ1-3): DVKVTQSSRYLVKRTGEKVFLECVQDMDHENMFWYRQDPGLGLRLIYFSYDVKMKEKGDIPEGYSVSREKKERFSLILESASTNQTSMYLCASSPWRGDSNQNTIYFGEGSWLTVV.

The chain joins TRBV19 to TRBJ1-2, with D uncertain. With 8 bases removed from V and 3 bases from J, the gap between germline ends came to 10 bases. This CDR3 spans 12 amino acids. The germline CDR1 and CDR2 sequences are LNHDA and SQIVND (reference sequence). The DNA for the CDR3 is TGTGCCAGTGGTGAACTATACTATGGCTACACCTTC. Its protein is CASGELYYGYTF.

The chain recombines TRBV29-1 with TRBJ2-2; 7 bases line up with TRBD2. The V gene's germline CDR1 is SQVTM and CDR2 ANQGSEA. CDR3 length: 14 residues. Trimming removed 4 bases from V and 1 base from J; junction bases left unmatched: 3. CDR3 nucleotides: TGCAGCGTTGTCGCTAGCGGGAACACCGGGGAGCTGTTTTTT. It codes for CSVVASGNTGELFF.